These 20 T cell receptor beta chains were sequenced from one sample in a study of blood T cells in healthy people across ages. A J-beta primer mix and a sample-barcoded 5' primer were used in a second PCR of roughly 6 to 12 cycles. In TCRdb, the 5' RACE reads were re-called with MiXCR into one record per CDR3 protein. The profile covers about 1.8 million distinct CDR3 sequences, with 49% appearing a single time and approximately 2.1% taken by the ten largest. Sequenced input: blood. All receptors derive from a woman aged 40 to 50 in good health.

There are a few counts of this clonotype. The rearrangement uses TRBV20-1 and TRBJ2-5; D is uncertain. The end of the DNA is better explained by TRBJ2-7, so the J call may be wrong. The length of the CDR3 is 14 residues. CDR1 DFQATT and CDR2 SNEGSKA come from the germline V gene (reference sequence). The CDR3 nucleotides are TGCAGCCCCGGCCCACCGACCCCGAGCGACGAGCAGTACTTC. Amino acid sequence: CSPGPPTPSDEQYF.

There are a few counts of this clonotype. The rearrangement joins TRBV28 to TRBJ2-2; TRBD1 matches 8 bases. From germline, CDR1 is MDHEN and CDR2 SYDVKM. The CDR3 loop spans 13 amino acids. J was trimmed by 4 bases and V by 5 bases; bases with no gene match: 0. CDR3 in DNA: TGTGCCAGCAGTACAGGGGGCACCGGGGAGCTGTTTTTT. Encoded protein: CASSTGGTGELFF.

The V call is TRBV6-5, the J call TRBJ2-7, with D perhaps assigned TRBD1 or TRBD2 (6 bases each). The germline V and J ends were trimmed by 4 bases and 2 bases, with 12 bases remaining between them. The CDR3 is 14 amino acids. Germline assignment: CDR1 MNHEY and CDR2 SVGAGI. CDR3 sequence: CASSSTGATYEQYF. The CDR3 DNA follows: TGTGCCAGCAGTTCCACGGGGGCGACCTACGAGCAGTACTTC.

This CDR3 reads CASSPSGTVGEKLFF. Here the CDR3 DNA reads TGTGCCAGCTCACCGAGTGGGACAGTGGGGGAAAAACTGTTTTTT. The chain employs TRBV18 and TRBJ1-4, with 7 bases that match TRBD1. Germline V CDR1 and CDR2: KGHSH, LQKENI. After removal of 3 bases from V and 8 bases from J, the junction contained 9 bases not matched to a gene. This CDR3 is 15 amino acids long.

The chain employs TRBV12-3 or TRBV12-4 and TRBJ2-4; no clear D gene. The J call could be wrong; TRBJ2-7 is a better fit for the DNA end. The CDR3 extends over 13 amino acids. CDR3 DNA: TGTGCCAGCAGTTTGGCAGATGAGTACGAGCAGTACTTC. This translates into CASSLADEYEQYF.

V is TRBV27 and J is TRBJ1-2, with 7 bases that match TRBD1. V shed 7 bases and J 4 bases; nucleotides not matched to a gene: 15. Germline CDR1 and CDR2: MNHEY and SMNVEV (reference sequence). This CDR3 contains 16 residues. The CDR3 DNA is TGTGCCAGCACCGATCGACAGGGCCGTTTCAGCTATGGCTACACCTTC. Protein: CASTDRQGRFSYGYTF.

The chain links TRBV5-1 to TRBJ2-1, with TRBD2 identical over 9 bases. Germline CDR1 reads SGHRS; CDR2 reads YFSETQ. The CDR3 is made up of 15 amino acids. J was trimmed by 2 bases and V by 3 bases; bases with no gene match: 3. The CDR3 DNA is TGCGCCAGCAGCTCTTCTAGCGGGGCCTACAATGAGCAGTTCTTC. Amino acid sequence: CASSSSSGAYNEQFF.

The CDR3: CASSDPGQGGPDTQYF. CDR3 bases: TGTGCCAGCAGCGATCCGGGACAGGGAGGACCAGATACGCAGTATTTT. This chain links TRBV9 with TRBJ2-3, with TRBD1 matching over 9 bases. Per germline, CDR1 SGDLS and CDR2 YYNGEE. This CDR3 is built from 16 residues. V shed 3 bases, J shed 4 bases, and the junction held 9 bases outside the gene matches.

This clonotype was detected only a few times. V and J are TRBV25-1 and TRBJ2-5; the D is unclear. V was cut by 2 bases and J by 3 bases, with 10 bases left in between. Germline loops: CDR1 MGHDK, CDR2 SYGVNS. This CDR3 comprises 14 residues. CDR3 nucleotide sequence: TGTGCCAGCAGTGAAGTCAGACCCGAAGAGACCCAGTACTTC. This encodes CASSEVRPEETQYF.

V is TRBV3-1 and J is TRBJ2-5; D unclear. The better agreement between TRBJ2-7 and the DNA end casts doubt on the J call. The length of the CDR3 is 12 residues. CDR1 and CDR2 from the germline V gene are LGHDT and YNNKEL (reference sequence). Written as DNA, the CDR3 is TGTGCCAGCAGCCATTGGGGTACCGAGCAGTACTTC. This encodes CASSHWGTEQYF.

This clonotype was detected only a few times. V gene TRBV5-1 combines with J gene TRBJ2-3; 7 bases align to TRBD1. The germline CDR1 and CDR2 sequences are SGHRS and YFSETQ. This CDR3 spans 15 amino acids. Trimming cost V 6 bases and J 2 bases; bases outside gene matches: 9. The chain's CDR3 is CASNRQGPYTDTQYF. Here the CDR3 DNA reads TGCGCCAGCAACCGACAGGGTCCTTACACAGATACGCAGTATTTT.

V is TRBV20-1 and J is TRBJ2-5; a possible D gene is TRBD2 (5 bases). The CDR3 spans 14 residues. Trimming removed 1 base from V and 4 bases from J, with 13 bases in between. CDR1 and CDR2 from the germline V gene are DFQATT and SNEGSKA (reference sequence). CDR3 bases: TGCAGTGCTAGAGTTCGGGGTTGGGGAGAGACCCAGTACTTC. This gives the protein CSARVRGWGETQYF.

This clonotype has only a few counts. The rearrangement links TRBV13 to TRBJ1-2; D is possibly TRBD1 (5 bases). Germline values: CDR1 PRHDT, CDR2 FYEKMQ (reference sequence). V was clipped by 4 bases and J by 2 bases, with 11 bases between them. The CDR3 consists of 14 residues. The CDR3 DNA follows: TGTGCCAGCAGCTCACAGACAGACAACTATGGCTACACCTTC. Protein: CASSSQTDNYGYTF.

This clonotype was seen more than once but under ten times. The rearrangement uses TRBV6-2 or TRBV6-3 and TRBJ1-5; TRBD1 aligns across 7 bases. Germline CDR1 and CDR2: MNHEY and SVGEGT. This CDR3 has 14 residues. Trimming cost V 7 bases and J 3 bases; bases outside gene matches: 6. CDR3 sequence (DNA): TGTGCCAGCACCGACAGGGTCCCCAATCAGCCCCAGCATTTT. It translates to CASTDRVPNQPQHF.

The DNA of the CDR3 is TGTGCCAGCAGCCAAGAAGAGAGAAGTAATCAGCCCCAGCATTTT. This gives the protein CASSQEERSNQPQHF. V is TRBV4-2 and J is TRBJ1-5; D gene uncertain. Trimming stripped 0 bases from V and 4 bases from J, with 10 bases between. CDR1 is LGHNA, CDR2 YNFKEQ, per germline. This CDR3 is built from 15 residues.

The chain uses TRBV25-1 and TRBJ1-2; D might be TRBD1 (6 bases). Germline values: CDR1 MGHDK, CDR2 SYGVNS. V was cut by 6 bases and J by 3 bases, with 23 bases left in between. The CDR3 consists of 17 residues. CDR3 nucleotides: TGTGCCAGCAGCCGGTGGGGGGGGAGGGGGAGTGACTATGGCTACACCTTC. Its protein product is CASSRWGGRGSDYGYTF.

Only a few counts were recorded for this clonotype. The CDR3: CASSQAVRVSTDTQYF. The CDR3 nucleotides are TGTGCCAGCAGCCAAGCTGTCAGGGTTAGCACAGATACGCAGTATTTT. The genes are TRBV3-1 and TRBJ2-3, with a weak D call TRBD1 (5 bases). V lost 1 base, J lost 0 bases, and 11 bases lay in between. The CDR3 is 16 amino acids. Germline lookup yields CDR1 LGHDT and CDR2 YNNKEL (reference sequence).

The chain recombines TRBV12-3 or TRBV12-4 with TRBJ2-5, with D possibly matching TRBD1 (5 bases). This CDR3 contains 13 residues. V shed 6 bases and J shed 5 bases, with 13 bases lying between them. CDR3 in amino acids: CASRSGGAETQYF. CDR3 bases: TGTGCCAGCAGAAGTGGTGGGGCGGAGACCCAGTACTTC.

This clonotype was seen only a few times. The V and J genes are TRBV7-9 and TRBJ2-1; 9 nucleotides agree with TRBD1. The closer fit of TRBJ2-7 to the DNA end suggests the J call may be wrong. This CDR3 has 15 amino acids. CDR1 and CDR2 (germline): SEHNR, FQNEAQ (reference sequence). In DNA form, the CDR3 reads TGTGCCAGCAGCTTTACAGGGGGCACCTACAATGAGCAGTACTTC. Translated, it gives CASSFTGGTYNEQYF.

This clonotype was seen a handful of times. The gene calls are TRBV20-1 and TRBJ2-7; 10 bases agree with TRBD1. The V and J ends lost 5 bases and 2 bases, in that order; junction bases with no gene match: 6. Germline CDR1 is DFQATT and CDR2 is SNEGSKA (reference sequence). This CDR3 has 14 amino acids. The DNA of the CDR3 is TGCAGTGCTTTCGGGACAGGGGCAACCTACGAGCAGTACTTC. This sequence encodes CSAFGTGATYEQYF.